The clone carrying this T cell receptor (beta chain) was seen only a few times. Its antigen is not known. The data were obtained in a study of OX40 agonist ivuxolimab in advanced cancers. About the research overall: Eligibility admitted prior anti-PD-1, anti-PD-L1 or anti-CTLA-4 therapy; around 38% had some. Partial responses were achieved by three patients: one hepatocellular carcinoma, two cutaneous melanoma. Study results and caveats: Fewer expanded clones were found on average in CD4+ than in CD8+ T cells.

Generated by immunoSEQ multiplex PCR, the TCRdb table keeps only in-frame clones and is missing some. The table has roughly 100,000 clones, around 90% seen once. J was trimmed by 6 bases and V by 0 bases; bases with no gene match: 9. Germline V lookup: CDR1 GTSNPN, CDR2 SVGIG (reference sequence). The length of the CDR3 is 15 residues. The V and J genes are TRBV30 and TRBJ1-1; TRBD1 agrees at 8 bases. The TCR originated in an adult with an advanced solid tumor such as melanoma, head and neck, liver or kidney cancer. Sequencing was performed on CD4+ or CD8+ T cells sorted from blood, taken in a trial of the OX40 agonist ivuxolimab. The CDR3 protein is CAWSVRDRHGAEAFF. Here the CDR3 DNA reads TGTGCCTGGAGTGTCCGGGACAGGCACGGGGCTGAAGCTTTCTTT.